This T cell receptor beta chain was captured by sequencing in a study of blood T cell repertoires in COVID-19. Study in general: Some COVID-19 samples were acute and others convalescent; all came from the United States, Italy and Spain.

Assay: immunoSEQ multiplex PCR; the TCRdb copy retains only in-frame clones and omits some. In the table there are around 280,000 clones, roughly 90% of which are singletons. The V gene's germline CDR1 is MNHEY and CDR2 SVGAGI. CDR3 length: 15 residues. V was pared by 6 bases and J by 5 bases, with 17 bases between. The chain combines TRBV6-5 with TRBJ1-5; a possible D gene is TRBD1 (6 bases). The receptor's source is a woman aged 50 to 60 who had recovered from COVID-19. The sample consisted of peripheral blood. The CDR3 loop is CASSLNQGGDQPQHF. CDR3 DNA: TGTGCCAGCAGCCTCAACCAAGGGGGTGATCAGCCCCAGCATTTT.